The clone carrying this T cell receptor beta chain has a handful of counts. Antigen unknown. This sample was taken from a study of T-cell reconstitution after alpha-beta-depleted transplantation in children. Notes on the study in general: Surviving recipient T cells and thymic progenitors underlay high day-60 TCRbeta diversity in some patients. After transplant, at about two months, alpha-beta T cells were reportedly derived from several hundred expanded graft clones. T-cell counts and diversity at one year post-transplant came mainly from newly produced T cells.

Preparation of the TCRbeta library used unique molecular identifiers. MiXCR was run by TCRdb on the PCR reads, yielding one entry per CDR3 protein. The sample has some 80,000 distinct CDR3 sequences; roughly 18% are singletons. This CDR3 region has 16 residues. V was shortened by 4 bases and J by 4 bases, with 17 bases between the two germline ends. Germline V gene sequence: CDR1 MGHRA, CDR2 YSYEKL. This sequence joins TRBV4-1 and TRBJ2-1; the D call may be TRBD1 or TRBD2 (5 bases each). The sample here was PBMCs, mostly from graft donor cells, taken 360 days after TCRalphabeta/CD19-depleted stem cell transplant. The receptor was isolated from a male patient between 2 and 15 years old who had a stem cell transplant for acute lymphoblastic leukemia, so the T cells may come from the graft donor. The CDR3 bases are TGCGCCAGCAGCCGAGAGGGGTTAAGGCGGTACAATGAGCAGTTCTTC. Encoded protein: CASSREGLRRYNEQFF.